The subject of this entry is one TCR beta chain. The antigen is unknown. This specimen comes from a study of cytomegalovirus exposure and HLA in healthy donors. Study-wide findings and caveats: In vitro assays verified that a few CMV-associated chains recognized CMV antigens specifically.

Primers: 60 Vbeta forward and 13 Jbeta reverse. Libraries were prepared by immunoSEQ multiplex PCR; TCRdb keeps only in-frame clonotypes and omits some of them. The sample records 85,000 to 130,000 clones, 65% to 90% being singletons. Sample: PBMCs. The clonotype comes from a woman between 18 and 29 years old in good health and CMV-seronegative.

CDR3 region: CASSTRRRTSEGNEQFF. In nucleotides, the CDR3 is TGTGCCAGCAGCACCAGAAGACGGACTAGCGAAGGCAATGAGCAGTTCTTC. This chain links TRBV9 with TRBJ2-1; 9 bases are shared with TRBD2. Per the germline V gene, CDR1 is SGDLS and CDR2 is YYNGEE. Trimming removed 4 bases from V and 6 bases from J; junction bases left unmatched: 14. This CDR3 region has 17 residues.